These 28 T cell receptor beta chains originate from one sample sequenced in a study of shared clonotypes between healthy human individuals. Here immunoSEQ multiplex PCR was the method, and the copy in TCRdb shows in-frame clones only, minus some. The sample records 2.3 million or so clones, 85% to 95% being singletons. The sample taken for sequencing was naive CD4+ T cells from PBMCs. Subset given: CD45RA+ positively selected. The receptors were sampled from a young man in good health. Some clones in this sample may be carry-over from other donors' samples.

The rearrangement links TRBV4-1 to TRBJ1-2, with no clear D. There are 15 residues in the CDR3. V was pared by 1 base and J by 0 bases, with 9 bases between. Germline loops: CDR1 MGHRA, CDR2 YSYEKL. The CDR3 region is CASSQGFDPNYGYTF. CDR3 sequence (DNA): TGCGCCAGCAGCCAAGGGTTTGATCCTAACTATGGCTACACCTTC.

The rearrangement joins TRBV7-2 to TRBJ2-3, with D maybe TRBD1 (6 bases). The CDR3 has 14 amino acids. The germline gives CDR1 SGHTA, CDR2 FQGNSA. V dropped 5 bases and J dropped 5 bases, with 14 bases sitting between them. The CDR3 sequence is CASSPSTRGDTQYF. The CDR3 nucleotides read TGTGCCAGCAGCCCTTCGACCAGGGGAGATACGCAGTATTTT.

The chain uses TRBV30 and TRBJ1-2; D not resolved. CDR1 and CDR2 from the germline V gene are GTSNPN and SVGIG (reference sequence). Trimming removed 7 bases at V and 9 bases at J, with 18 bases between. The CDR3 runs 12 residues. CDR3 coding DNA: TGTGCCTTCTCTAGACTCGCTGGGAGCTACACCTTC. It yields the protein CAFSRLAGSYTF. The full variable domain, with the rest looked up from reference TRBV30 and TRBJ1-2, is SQTIHQWPATLVQPVGSPLSLECTVEGTSNPNLYWYRQAAGRGLQLLFYSVGIGQISSEVPQNLSASRPQDRQFILSSKKLLLSDSGFYLCAFSRLAGSYTFGSGTRLTVV.

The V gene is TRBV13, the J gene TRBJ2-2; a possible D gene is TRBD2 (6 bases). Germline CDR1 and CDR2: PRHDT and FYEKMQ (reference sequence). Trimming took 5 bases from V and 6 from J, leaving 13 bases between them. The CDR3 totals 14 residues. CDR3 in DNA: TGTGCCAGCAGCCCACGGGAGTCACCCGGGGAGCTGTTTTTT. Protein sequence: CASSPRESPGELFF. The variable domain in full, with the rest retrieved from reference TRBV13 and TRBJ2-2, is AAGVIQSPRHLIKEKRETATLKCYPIPRHDTVYWYQQGPGQDPQFLISFYEKMQSDKGSIPDRFSAQQFSDYHSELNMSSLELGDSALYFCASSPRESPGELFFGEGSRLTVL.

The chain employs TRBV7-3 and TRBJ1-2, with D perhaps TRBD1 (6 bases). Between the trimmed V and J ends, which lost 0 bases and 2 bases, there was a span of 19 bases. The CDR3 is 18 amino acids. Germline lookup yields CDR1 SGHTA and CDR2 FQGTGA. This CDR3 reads CASSLTGDTGSLNYGYTF. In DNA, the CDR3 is TGTGCCAGCAGCTTAACGGGGGACACCGGGAGCCTAAACTATGGCTACACCTTC.

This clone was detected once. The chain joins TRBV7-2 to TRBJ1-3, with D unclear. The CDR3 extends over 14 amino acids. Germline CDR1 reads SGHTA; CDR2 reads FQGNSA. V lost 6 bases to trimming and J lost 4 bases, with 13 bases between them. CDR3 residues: CASRDRTAGNTIYF. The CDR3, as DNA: TGTGCCAGCAGAGACCGGACCGCGGGAAACACCATATATTTT.

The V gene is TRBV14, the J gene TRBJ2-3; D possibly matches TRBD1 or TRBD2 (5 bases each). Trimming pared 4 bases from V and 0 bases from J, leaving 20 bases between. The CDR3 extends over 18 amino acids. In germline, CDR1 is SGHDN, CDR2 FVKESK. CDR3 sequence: CASSPINIRGRSTDTQYF. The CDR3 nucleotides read TGTGCCAGCAGCCCTATCAACATTCGGGGCAGGAGCACAGATACGCAGTATTTT.

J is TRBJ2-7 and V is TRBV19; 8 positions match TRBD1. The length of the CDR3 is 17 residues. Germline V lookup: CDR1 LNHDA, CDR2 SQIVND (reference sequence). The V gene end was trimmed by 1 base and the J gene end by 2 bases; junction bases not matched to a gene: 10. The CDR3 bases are TGTGCCAGTAGTATAGGGATACCGGGACAGGCCCCCTACGAGCAGTACTTC. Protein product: CASSIGIPGQAPYEQYF.

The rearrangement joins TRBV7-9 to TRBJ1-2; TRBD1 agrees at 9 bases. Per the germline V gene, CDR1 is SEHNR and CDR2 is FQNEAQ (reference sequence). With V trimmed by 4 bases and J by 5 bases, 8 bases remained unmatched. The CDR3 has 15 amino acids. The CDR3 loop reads CASSSLSGQGYGYTF. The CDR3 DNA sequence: TGTGCCAGCAGCTCACTTTCAGGACAGGGGTATGGCTACACCTTC. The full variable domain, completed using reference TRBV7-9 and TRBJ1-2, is DTGVSQNPRHKITKRGQNVTFRCDPISEHNRLYWYRQTLGQGPEFLTYFQNEAQLEKSRLLSDRFSAERPKGSFSTLEIQRTEQGDSAMYLCASSSLSGQGYGYTFGSGTRLTVV.

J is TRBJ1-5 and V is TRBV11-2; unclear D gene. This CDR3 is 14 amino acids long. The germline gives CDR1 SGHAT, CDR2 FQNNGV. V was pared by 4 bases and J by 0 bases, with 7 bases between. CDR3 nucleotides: TGTGCCAGCAGCTCCTTTAATAGCAATCAGCCCCAGCATTTT. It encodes CASSSFNSNQPQHF.

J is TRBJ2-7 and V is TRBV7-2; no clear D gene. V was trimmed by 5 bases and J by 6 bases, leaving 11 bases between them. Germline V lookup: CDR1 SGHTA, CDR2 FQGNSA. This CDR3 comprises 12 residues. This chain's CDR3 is CASSPSSSEQYF. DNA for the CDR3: TGTGCCAGCAGCCCGAGCTCTTCCGAGCAGTACTTC.

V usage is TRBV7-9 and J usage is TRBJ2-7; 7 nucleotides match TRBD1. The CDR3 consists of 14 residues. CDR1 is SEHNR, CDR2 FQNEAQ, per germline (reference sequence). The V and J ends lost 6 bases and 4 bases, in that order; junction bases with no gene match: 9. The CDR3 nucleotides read TGTGCCAGCAGAACGGACAGGCGACCGTACGAGCAGTACTTC. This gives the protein CASRTDRRPYEQYF. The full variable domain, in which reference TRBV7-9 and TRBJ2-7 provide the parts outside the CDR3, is DTGVSQNPRHKITKRGQNVTFRCDPISEHNRLYWYRQTLGQGPEFLTYFQNEAQLEKSRLLSDRFSAERPKGSFSTLEIQRTEQGDSAMYLCASRTDRRPYEQYFGPGTRLTVT.

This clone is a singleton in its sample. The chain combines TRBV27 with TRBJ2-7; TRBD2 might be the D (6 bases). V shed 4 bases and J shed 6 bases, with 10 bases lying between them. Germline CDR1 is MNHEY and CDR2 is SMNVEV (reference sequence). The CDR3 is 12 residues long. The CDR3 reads CASSSLGGEQYF. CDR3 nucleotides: TGTGCCAGCAGTTCCTTGGGGGGCGAGCAGTACTTC.

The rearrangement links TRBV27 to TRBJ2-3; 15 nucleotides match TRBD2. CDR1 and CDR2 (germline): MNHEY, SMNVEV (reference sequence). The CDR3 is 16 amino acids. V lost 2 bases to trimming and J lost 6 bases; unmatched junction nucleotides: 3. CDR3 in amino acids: CASSLRTSGRADTQYF. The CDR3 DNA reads TGTGCCAGCAGTTTAAGGACTAGCGGGAGGGCGGATACGCAGTATTTT.

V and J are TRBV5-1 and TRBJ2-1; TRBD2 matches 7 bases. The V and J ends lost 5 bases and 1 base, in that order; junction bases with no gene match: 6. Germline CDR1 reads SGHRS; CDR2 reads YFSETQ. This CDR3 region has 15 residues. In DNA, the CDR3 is TGCGCCAGCAGATTGAGGGAGGGTTCCTACAATGAGCAGTTCTTC. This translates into CASRLREGSYNEQFF.

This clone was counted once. The CDR3 DNA reads as TGTGCCAGTGATAGAGCGGGAGTGGGGAACATTCAGTACTTC. Encoded protein: CASDRAGVGNIQYF. The gene calls are TRBV6-1 and TRBJ2-4, with TRBD2 matching 8 bases. Germline V gene data show CDR1 as MNHNS and CDR2 as SASEGT. The CDR3 has 14 residues. Trimming at V came to 9 bases and at J to 7 bases, leaving 11 bases not matched to a gene.

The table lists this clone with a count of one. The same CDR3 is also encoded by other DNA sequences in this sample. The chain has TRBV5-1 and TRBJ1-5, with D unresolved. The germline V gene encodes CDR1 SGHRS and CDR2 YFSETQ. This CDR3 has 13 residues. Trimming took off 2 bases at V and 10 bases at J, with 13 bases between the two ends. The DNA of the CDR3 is TGCGCCAGCAGCTTAGAGGGATTCCAACCCCAGCATTTT. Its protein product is CASSLEGFQPQHF.

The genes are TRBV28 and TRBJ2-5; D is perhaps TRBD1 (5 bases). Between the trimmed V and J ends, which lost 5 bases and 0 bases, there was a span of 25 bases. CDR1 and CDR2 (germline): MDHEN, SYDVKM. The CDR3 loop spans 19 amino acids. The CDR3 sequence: CASSLLNPPDSHDQETQYF. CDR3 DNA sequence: TGTGCCAGCAGTCTCCTGAATCCTCCCGACAGCCACGACCAAGAGACCCAGTACTTC.

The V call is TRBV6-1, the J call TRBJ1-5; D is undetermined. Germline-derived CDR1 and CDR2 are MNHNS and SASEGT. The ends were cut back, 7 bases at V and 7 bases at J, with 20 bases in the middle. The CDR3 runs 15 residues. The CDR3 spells CASTSDRIRGQPQHF. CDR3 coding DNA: TGTGCCAGCACATCCGACCGAATACGGGGACAGCCCCAGCATTTT.

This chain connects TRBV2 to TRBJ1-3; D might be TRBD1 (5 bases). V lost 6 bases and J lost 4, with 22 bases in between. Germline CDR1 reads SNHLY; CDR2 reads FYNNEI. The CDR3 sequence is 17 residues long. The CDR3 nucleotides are TGTGCCAGCAGCGGAACCGGGACCCACGTTGCCGGAAACACCATATATTTT. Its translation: CASSGTGTHVAGNTIYF.

The CDR3 nucleotides read TGTGCCAGCAGCTTGGATCCAGGGGTGAGCGAGAGAGAAAAACTGTTTTTT. Translated: CASSLDPGVSEREKLFF. The rearrangement uses TRBV5-8 and TRBJ1-4; possible D gene TRBD1, 6 bases. This CDR3 contains 17 residues. Germline V lookup: CDR1 SGHTS, CDR2 YDEGEE. Trimming cost V 0 bases and J 8 bases, with 20 bases left between them.

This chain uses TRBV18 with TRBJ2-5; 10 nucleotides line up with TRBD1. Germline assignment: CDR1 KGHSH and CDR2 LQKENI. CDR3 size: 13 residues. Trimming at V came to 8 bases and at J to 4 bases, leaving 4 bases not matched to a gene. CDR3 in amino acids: CASVRTGGETQYF. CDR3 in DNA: TGTGCCAGCGTTCGGACAGGGGGAGAGACCCAGTACTTC.

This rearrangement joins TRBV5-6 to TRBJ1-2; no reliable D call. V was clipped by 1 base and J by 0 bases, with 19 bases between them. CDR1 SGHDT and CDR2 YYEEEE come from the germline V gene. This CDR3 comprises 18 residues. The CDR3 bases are TGTGCCAGCAGCTTGTTTACGGTTTCCCTGAACCCTAACTATGGCTACACCTTC. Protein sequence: CASSLFTVSLNPNYGYTF.

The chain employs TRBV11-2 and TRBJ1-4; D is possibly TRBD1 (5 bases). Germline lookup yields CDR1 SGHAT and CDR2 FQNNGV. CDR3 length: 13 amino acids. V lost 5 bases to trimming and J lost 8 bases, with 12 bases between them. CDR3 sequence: CASSRPGPEKLFF. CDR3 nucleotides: TGTGCCAGCAGCCGACCGGGACCGGAAAAACTGTTTTTT.

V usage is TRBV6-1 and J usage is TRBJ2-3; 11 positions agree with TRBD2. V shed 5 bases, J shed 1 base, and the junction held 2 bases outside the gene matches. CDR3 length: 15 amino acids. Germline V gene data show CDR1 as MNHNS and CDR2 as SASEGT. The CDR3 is CASSWTSGRTDTQYF. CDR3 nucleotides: TGTGCCAGCAGTTGGACTAGCGGGCGCACAGATACGCAGTATTTT.

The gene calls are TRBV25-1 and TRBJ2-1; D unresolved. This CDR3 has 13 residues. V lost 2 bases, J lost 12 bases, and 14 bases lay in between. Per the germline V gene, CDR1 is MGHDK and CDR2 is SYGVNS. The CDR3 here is CASSEHSLQGQFF. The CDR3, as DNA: TGTGCCAGCAGTGAACACTCCCTACAAGGGCAGTTCTTC.

CDR3 amino acids: CASSSASGGSYEQYF. CDR3 sequence (DNA): TGTGCCAGCAGTTCCGCCTCCGGGGGCTCCTACGAGCAGTACTTC. The rearrangement joins TRBV27 to TRBJ2-7; tentative D call: TRBD2 (6 bases). The CDR3 sequence is 15 residues long. In germline, CDR1 is MNHEY, CDR2 SMNVEV (reference sequence). Trimming removed 4 bases at V and 0 bases at J, with 13 bases between.

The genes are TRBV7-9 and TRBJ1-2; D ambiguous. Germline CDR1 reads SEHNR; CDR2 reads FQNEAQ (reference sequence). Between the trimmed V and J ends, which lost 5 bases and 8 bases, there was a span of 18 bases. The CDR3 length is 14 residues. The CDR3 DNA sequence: TGTGCCAGCAGCCAGCGTGAGAGGCTTGGGGGCTACACCTTC. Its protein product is CASSQRERLGGYTF.